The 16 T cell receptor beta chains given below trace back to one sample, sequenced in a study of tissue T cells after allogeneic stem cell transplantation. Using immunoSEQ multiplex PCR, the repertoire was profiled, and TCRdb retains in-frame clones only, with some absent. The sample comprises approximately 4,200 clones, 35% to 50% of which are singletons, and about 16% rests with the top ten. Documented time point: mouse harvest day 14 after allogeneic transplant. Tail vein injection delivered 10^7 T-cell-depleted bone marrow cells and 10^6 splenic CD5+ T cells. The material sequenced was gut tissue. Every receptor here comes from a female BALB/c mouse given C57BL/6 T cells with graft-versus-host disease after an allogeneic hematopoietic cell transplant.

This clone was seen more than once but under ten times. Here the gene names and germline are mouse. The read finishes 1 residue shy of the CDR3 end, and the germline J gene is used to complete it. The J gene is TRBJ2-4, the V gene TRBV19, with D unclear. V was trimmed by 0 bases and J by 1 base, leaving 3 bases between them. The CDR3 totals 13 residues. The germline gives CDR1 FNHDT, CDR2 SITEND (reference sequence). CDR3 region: CASSIGRQNTLYF. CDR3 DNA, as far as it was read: TGTGCCAGCAGTATAGGACGTCAAAACACCTTGTAC.

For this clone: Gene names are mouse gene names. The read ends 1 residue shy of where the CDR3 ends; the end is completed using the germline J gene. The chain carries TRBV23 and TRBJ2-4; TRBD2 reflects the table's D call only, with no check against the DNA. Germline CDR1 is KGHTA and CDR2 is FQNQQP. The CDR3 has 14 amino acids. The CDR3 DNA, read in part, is TGCTCCAGCAGTCAAACTGGGAGTCAAAACACCTTGTAC. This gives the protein CSSSQTGSQNTLY. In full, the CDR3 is CSSSQTGSQNTLYF.

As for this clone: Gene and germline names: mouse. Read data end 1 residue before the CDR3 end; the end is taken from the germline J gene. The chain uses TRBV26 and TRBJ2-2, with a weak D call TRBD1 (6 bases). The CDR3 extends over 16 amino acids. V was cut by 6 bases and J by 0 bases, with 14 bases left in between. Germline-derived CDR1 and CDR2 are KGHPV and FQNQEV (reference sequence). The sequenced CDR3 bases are TGTGCCAGCAGACCACCGGGACAAGCAAACACCGGGCAGCTCTAC. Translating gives CASRPPGQANTGQLY. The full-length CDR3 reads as CASRPPGQANTGQLYF.

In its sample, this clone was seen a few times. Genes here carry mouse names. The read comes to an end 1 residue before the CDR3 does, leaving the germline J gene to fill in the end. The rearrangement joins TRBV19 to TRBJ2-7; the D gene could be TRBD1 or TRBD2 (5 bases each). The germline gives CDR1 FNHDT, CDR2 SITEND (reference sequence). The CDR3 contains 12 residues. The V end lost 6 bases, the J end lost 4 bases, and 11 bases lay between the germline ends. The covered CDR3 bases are TGTGCCAGCACCCGGGACGGGTATGAACAGTAC. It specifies CASTRDGYEQY. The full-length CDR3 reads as CASTRDGYEQYF.

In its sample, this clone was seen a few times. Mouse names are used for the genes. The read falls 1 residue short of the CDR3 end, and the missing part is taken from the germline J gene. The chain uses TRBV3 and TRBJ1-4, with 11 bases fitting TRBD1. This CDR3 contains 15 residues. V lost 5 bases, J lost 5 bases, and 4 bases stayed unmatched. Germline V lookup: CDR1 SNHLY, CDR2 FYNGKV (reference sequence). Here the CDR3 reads CASSRGQGGNERLFF. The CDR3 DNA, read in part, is TGTGCCAGCAGCCGGGGACAGGGGGGAAACGAAAGATTATTT. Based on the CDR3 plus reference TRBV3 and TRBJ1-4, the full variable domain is GPKVLQIPSHQIIDMGQMVTLNCDPVSNHLYFYWYKQILGQQMEFLVNFYNGKVMEKSKLFKDQFSVERPDGSYFTLKIQPTALEDSAVYFCASSRGQGGNERLFFGHGTKLSVL.

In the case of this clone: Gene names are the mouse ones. The CDR3: CASSARQGGGTGQLYF. The part of the CDR3 DNA that was read is TGTGCCAGCAGTGCCAGACAGGGGGGCGGCACCGGGCAGCTCTAC. The rearrangement joins TRBV13-1 to TRBJ2-2; TRBD1 agrees at 9 bases. With the read ending 1 residue before the CDR3 end, the germline J gene is used to fill in that end. This CDR3 spans 16 amino acids. The J segment lost 4 bases and the V segment lost 3 bases, leaving 7 bases of the junction unmatched. Germline CDR1 is NSHNY and CDR2 is SYGAGN.

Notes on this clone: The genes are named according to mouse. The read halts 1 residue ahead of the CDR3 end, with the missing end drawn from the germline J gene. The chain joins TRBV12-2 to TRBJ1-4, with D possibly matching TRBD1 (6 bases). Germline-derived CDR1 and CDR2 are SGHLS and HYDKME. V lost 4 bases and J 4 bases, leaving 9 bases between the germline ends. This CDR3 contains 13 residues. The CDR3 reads CASSRDINERLFF. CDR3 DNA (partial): TGTGCCAGCTCCCGGGACATCAACGAAAGATTATTT.

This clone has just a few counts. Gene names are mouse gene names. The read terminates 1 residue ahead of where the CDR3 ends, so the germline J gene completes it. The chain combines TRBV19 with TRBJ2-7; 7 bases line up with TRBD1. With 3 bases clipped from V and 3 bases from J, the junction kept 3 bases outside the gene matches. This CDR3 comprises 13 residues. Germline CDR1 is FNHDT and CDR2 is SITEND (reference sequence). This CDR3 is CASSRGQNYEQYF. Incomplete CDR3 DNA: TGTGCCAGCAGTAGGGGACAGAACTATGAACAGTAC.

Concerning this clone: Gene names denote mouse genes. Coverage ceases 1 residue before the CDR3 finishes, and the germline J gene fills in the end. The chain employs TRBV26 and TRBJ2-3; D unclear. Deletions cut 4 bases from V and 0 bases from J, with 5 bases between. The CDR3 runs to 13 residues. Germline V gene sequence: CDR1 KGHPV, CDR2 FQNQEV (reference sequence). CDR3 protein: CASSPNSAETLYF. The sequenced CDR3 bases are TGTGCCAGCAGTCCGAACAGTGCAGAAACGCTGTAT.

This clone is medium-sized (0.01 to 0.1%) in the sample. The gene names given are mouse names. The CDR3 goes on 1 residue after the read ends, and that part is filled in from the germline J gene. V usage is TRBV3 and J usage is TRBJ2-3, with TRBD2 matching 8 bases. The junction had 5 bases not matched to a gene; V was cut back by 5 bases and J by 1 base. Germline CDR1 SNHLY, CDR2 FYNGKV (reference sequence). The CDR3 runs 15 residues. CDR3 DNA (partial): TGTGCCAGCAGCCCCTGGGGGGCCCGTGCAGAAACGCTGTAT. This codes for CASSPWGARAETLY. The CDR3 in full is CASSPWGARAETLYF.

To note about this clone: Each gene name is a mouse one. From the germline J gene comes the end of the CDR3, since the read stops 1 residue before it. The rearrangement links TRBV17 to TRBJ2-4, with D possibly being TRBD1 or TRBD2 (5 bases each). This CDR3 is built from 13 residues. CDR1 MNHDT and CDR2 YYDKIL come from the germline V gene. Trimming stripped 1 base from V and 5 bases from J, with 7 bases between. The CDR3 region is CASSRGGRNTLYF. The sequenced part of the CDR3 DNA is TGTGCTAGCAGTAGAGGGGGCCGAAACACCTTGTAC.

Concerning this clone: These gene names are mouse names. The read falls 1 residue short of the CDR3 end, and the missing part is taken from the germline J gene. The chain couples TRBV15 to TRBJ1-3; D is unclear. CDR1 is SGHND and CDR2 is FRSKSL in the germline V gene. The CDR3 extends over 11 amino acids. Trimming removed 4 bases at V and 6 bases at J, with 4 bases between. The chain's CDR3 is CASSSQNTLYF. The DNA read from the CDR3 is TGTGCCAGCAGTTCCCAAAATACGCTCTAT. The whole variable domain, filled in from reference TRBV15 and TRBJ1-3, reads DAGVTQTPRHEVAEKGQTIILKCEPVSGHNDLFWYRQTKIQGLELLSYFRSKSLMEDGGAFKDRFKAEMLNSSFSTLKIQPTEPKDSAVYLCASSSQNTLYFGEGSRLIVV.

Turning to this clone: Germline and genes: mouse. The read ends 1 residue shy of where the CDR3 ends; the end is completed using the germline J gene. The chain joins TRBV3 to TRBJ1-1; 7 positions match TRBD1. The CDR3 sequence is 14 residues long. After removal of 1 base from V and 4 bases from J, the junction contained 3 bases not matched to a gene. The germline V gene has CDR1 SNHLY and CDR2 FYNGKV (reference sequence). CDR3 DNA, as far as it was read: TGTGCCAGCAGCTTAGGACAGGGCGGCACAGAAGTCTTC. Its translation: CASSLGQGGTEVF. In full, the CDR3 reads CASSLGQGGTEVFF. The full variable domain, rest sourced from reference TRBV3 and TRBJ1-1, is GPKVLQIPSHQIIDMGQMVTLNCDPVSNHLYFYWYKQILGQQMEFLVNFYNGKVMEKSKLFKDQFSVERPDGSYFTLKIQPTALEDSAVYFCASSLGQGGTEVFFGKGTRLTVV.

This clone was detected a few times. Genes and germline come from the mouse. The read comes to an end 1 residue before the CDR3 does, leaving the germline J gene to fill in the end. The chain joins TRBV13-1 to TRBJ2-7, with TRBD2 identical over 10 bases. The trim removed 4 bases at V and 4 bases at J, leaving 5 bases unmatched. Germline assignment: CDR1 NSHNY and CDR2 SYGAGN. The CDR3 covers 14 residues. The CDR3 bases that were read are TGTGCCAGCAGTCCCGGGACTGGGGTTTATGAACAGTAC. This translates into CASSPGTGVYEQY. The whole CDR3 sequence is CASSPGTGVYEQYF.

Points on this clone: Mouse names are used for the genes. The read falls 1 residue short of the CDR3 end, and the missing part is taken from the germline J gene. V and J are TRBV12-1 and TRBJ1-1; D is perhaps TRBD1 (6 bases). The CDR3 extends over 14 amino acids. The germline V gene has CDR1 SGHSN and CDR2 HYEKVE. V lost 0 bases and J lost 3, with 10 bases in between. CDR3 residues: CASSLGGAYTEVFF. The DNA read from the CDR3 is TGTGCCAGCTCTCTCGGGGGGGCCTACACAGAAGTCTTC.

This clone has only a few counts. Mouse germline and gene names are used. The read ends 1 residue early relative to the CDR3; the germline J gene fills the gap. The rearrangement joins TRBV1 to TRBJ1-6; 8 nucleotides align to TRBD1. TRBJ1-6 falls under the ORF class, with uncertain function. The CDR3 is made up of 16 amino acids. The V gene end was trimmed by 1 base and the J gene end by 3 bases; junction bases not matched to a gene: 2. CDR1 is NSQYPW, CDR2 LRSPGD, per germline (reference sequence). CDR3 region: CTCSAADRGYNSPLYF. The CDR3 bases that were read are TGCACCTGCAGTGCAGCCGACAGGGGCTATAATTCGCCCCTCTAC.